These T cell receptor beta chains were read from a single sample in a study of blood T cell repertoires in COVID-19. Generated by immunoSEQ multiplex PCR, the TCRdb table keeps only in-frame clones and is missing some. The repertoire holds approximately 230,000 clones, roughly 85% seen once, with under 4% in the top ten. Sequencing input: peripheral blood. The receptors originated from a man in his late teens or twenties with active or convalescent COVID-19. CDR3s include the opening cysteine and the closing phenylalanine or tryptophan. The D gene is left open where the match is weak. Part of the rows lack a size; the others show once, few, many or a class for expanded clones.

>-|TRBV28|TRBJ1-5|TRBD1
CASRTGWERPQHF
TGTGCCAGCAGGACAGGGTGGGAGCGGCCCCAGCATTTT
>-|TRBV7-9|TRBJ1-4|TRBD1
CASRRTGTVNEKLFF
TGTGCCAGCAGACGTACCGGGACAGTCAATGAAAAACTGTTTTTT
>-|TRBV19|TRBJ2-5|TRBD1
CASSIDRTGGAETQYF
TGTGCCAGTAGTATAGATCGGACAGGGGGCGCAGAGACCCAGTACTTC
>once|TRBV5-1|TRBJ2-1|-
CASSLGSLGNEQFF
TGCGCCAGCAGCTTGGGTTCCCTCGGCAATGAGCAGTTCTTC
>-|TRBV7-3|TRBJ1-1|-
CASSLSRANTEAFF
TGTGCCAGCAGCTTAAGCAGGGCAAACACTGAAGCTTTCTTT
>-|TRBV2|TRBJ2-1|TRBD1
CASREDRGNYNEQFF
TGTGCCAGCAGAGAAGACAGGGGCAACTACAATGAGCAGTTCTTC
>-|TRBV11-2|TRBJ2-7|TRBD1
CASSLGTGGIYEQYF
TGTGCCAGCAGCTTAGGGACAGGGGGCATCTACGAGCAGTACTTC
>-|TRBV7-2|TRBJ1-2|-
CASSPGIYYGYTF
TGTGCCAGCAGCCCCGGGATTTACTATGGCTACACCTTC
>-|TRBV21-1|TRBJ1-1|-
CASIHLGQGVRWTEAFF
TGTGCCAGCATTCACCTTGGACAGGGGGTACGTTGGACTGAAGCTTTCTTT
>-|TRBV6-2/TRBV6-3|TRBJ1-5|-
CASSPQGNSNQPQHF
TGTGCCAGCAGTCCCCAGGGGAATAGCAATCAGCCCCAGCATTTT
>-|TRBV27|TRBJ2-6|-
CASRLSGANVLTF
TGTGCCAGCAGACTCTCTGGGGCCAACGTCCTGACTTTC
>-|TRBV7-2|TRBJ2-4|-
CASSQGLWYKNIQYF
TGTGCCAGCAGTCAGGGTTTGTGGTACAAAAACATTCAGTACTTC
>-|TRBV7-9|TRBJ1-6|-
CASSLTETYNSPLHF
TGTGCCAGCAGCTTGACAGAGACCTATAATTCACCCCTCCACTTT
>-|TRBV5-5|TRBJ1-5|-
CASSLEPGVVQPQHF
TGTGCCAGCAGCTTGGAACCGGGGGTCGTCCAGCCCCAGCATTTT
>-|TRBV7-9|TRBJ1-1|-
CASSFPRQEANGAFF
TGTGCCAGCAGCTTCCCCAGACAGGAGGCGAATGGAGCTTTCTTT
>-|TRBV30|TRBJ1-1|-
CAWSVQGDEAFF
TGTGCCTGGAGTGTACAGGGAGATGAAGCTTTCTTT
>-|TRBV19|TRBJ1-4|TRBD1
CASSILGQGQEKLFF
TGTGCCAGTAGTATCTTGGGACAGGGGCAGGAAAAACTGTTTTTT
>-|TRBV7-2|TRBJ2-1|-
CASSFETRSYNEQFF
TGTGCCAGCAGCTTCGAGACTAGAAGCTACAATGAGCAGTTCTTC
>-|TRBV5-4|TRBJ1-2|TRBD1
CASSLDRNYGYTF
TGTGCCAGCAGCCTGGACAGGAACTATGGCTACACCTTC
>-|TRBV6-5|TRBJ1-2|TRBD1
CASSYNRDRGAGYTF
TGTGCCAGCAGTTACAACCGGGACAGGGGAGCTGGCTACACCTTC
>-|TRBV7-2|TRBJ1-5|TRBD1
CASSFQQGGADQPQHF
TGTGCCAGCAGCTTCCAACAGGGGGGGGCGGATCAGCCCCAGCATTTT
>-|TRBV7-3|TRBJ2-1|TRBD2
CASSLGLAANEQFF
TGTGCCAGCAGCTTAGGGCTAGCGGCCAATGAGCAGTTCTTC
>-|TRBV28|TRBJ1-4|TRBD1
CASRAGGHDNEKLFF
TGTGCCAGCAGGGCAGGGGGCCACGATAATGAAAAACTGTTTTTT
>-|TRBV5-1|TRBJ1-4|-
CASSLVAPTATNEKLFF
TGCGCCAGCAGCTTGGTAGCCCCAACCGCAACTAATGAAAAACTGTTTTTT
>-|TRBV19|TRBJ2-1|TRBD2
CASSRLAGGSNEQFF
TGTGCCAGTAGTAGACTAGCGGGGGGCTCCAATGAGCAGTTCTTC
>-|TRBV27|TRBJ1-1|-
CASSLLPGNSDTEAFF
TGTGCCAGCAGTCTCCTTCCGGGGAATTCGGACACTGAAGCTTTCTTT
>-|TRBV5-6|TRBJ1-1|-
CASSLEGWTEAFF
TGTGCCAGCAGCTTGGAGGGGTGGACTGAAGCTTTCTTT
>-|TRBV6-5|TRBJ1-2|-
CASTNPDRIVFGYTF
TGTGCCAGCACTAACCCTGACAGGATCGTGTTCGGCTACACCTTC
>-|TRBV7-6|TRBJ2-1|TRBD2
CASSQIGLAGGVVLNEQFF
TGTGCCAGCAGCCAAATAGGACTAGCGGGAGGTGTGGTTTTAAATGAGCAGTTCTTC
>-|TRBV27|TRBJ1-6|TRBD1
CASSGIGTAAAALHF
TGTGCCAGCAGTGGGATAGGGACAGCGGCCGCGGCCCTCCACTTT
>-|TRBV18|TRBJ1-5|-
CASSPGGDQPQHF
TGTGCCAGCTCGCCCGGGGGGGACCAGCCCCAGCATTTT
>-|TRBV5-1|TRBJ2-3|TRBD2
CASSLGATSGSTDTQYF
TGCGCCAGCAGCTTGGGCGCGACTAGCGGGAGCACAGATACGCAGTATTTT
>-|TRBV28|TRBJ2-3|TRBD1
CASRLDRGRDTQYF
TGTGCCAGCAGACTCGACAGGGGGAGGGATACGCAGTATTTT
>-|TRBV6-5|TRBJ1-2|TRBD1
CASKRSPGQGYGYTF
TGTGCCAGCAAGAGATCCCCGGGACAGGGTTATGGCTACACCTTC
>-|TRBV18|TRBJ1-1|-
CASLGLQNTEAFF
TGTGCCAGCTTGGGACTCCAGAACACTGAAGCTTTCTTT
>-|TRBV27|TRBJ1-1|TRBD1
CASGYTGGNTEAFF
TGTGCCAGCGGTTATACAGGGGGGAACACTGAAGCTTTCTTT
>many|TRBV6-4|TRBJ2-2|TRBD2
CASSPAEGGTGELFF
TGTGCCAGCAGTCCCGCAGAGGGAGGGACCGGGGAGCTGTTTTTT
>-|TRBV6-2/TRBV6-3|TRBJ2-7|TRBD1
CASSYSGQGDYEQYF
TGTGCCAGCAGTTACTCTGGACAGGGGGACTACGAGCAGTACTTC
>-|TRBV12-3/TRBV12-4|TRBJ1-2|-
CASSQGYNYGYTF
TGTGCCAGCAGTCAGGGATATAACTATGGCTACACCTTC
>-|TRBV7-9|TRBJ1-5|-
CASSFDTSNQPQHF
TGTGCCAGCAGCTTCGACACCAGCAATCAGCCCCAGCATTTT
>-|TRBV6-5|TRBJ2-7|TRBD1
CASSYLKTGGDEQYF
TGTGCCAGCAGTTACTTGAAGACAGGGGGGGACGAGCAGTACTTC
>-|TRBV7-7|TRBJ2-2|-
CASSLAQGSAGELFF
TGTGCTAGCAGCTTAGCCCAGGGTTCGGCCGGGGAGCTGTTTTTT
>-|TRBV11-2|TRBJ2-3|TRBD1
CASSPDRGTDTQYF
TGTGCCAGCAGCCCTGACAGGGGCACAGATACGCAGTATTTT
>-|TRBV4-1|TRBJ1-2|-
CASSPSVPPGGYTF
TGCGCCAGCAGCCCCTCGGTCCCCCCGGGGGGCTACACCTTC
>few|TRBV4-1|TRBJ2-7|-
CASSHPGMIEQYF
TGCGCCAGCAGCCATCCCGGGATGATCGAGCAGTACTTC
>-|TRBV2|TRBJ1-1|TRBD1
CASSEAGTGKLVTEAFF
TGTGCCAGCAGTGAAGCCGGGACAGGGAAATTGGTCACTGAAGCTTTCTTT
>-|TRBV30|TRBJ2-6|-
CAWNQDSPNVLTF
TGTGCCTGGAACCAGGACAGCCCCAACGTCCTGACTTTC
>once|TRBV5-1|TRBJ2-1|TRBD2
CASSSGLAGATKYNEQFF
TGCGCCAGCAGCTCAGGACTAGCGGGGGCGACGAAATACAATGAGCAGTTCTTC
>-|TRBV5-4|TRBJ1-2|-
CASSHLGKTIYGYTF
TGTGCCAGCAGCCACCTCGGGAAGACTATCTATGGCTACACCTTC
>-|TRBV5-8|TRBJ2-3|-
CASSWTGASTDTQYF
TGTGCCAGCAGCTGGACTGGCGCTAGCACAGATACGCAGTATTTT
>-|TRBV9|TRBJ1-2|TRBD1
CASTPTGTGFGYTF
TGTGCCAGCACCCCTACCGGGACAGGGTTTGGCTACACCTTC
>once|TRBV7-2|TRBJ1-1|-
CASSPLAGGGTEAFF
TGTGCCAGCAGCCCATTGGCTGGCGGGGGGACTGAAGCTTTCTTT
>-|TRBV28|TRBJ1-1|TRBD1
CASSLFHDRAEAFF
TGTGCCAGCAGTTTATTTCACGACAGGGCTGAAGCTTTCTTT
>once|TRBV29-1|TRBJ1-1|TRBD1
CSVVGQPNTEAFF
TGCAGCGTCGTGGGACAGCCGAACACTGAAGCTTTCTTT